This TCR beta chain stems from a study of OX40 agonist ivuxolimab in advanced cancers. This table comes from immunoSEQ multiplex PCR, and its TCRdb copy is limited to in-frame clones, with some not included. Of 48,000 or so clones in the sample, approximately 86% are singletons; the top ten hold 1.9%. Overall study results and limits: Averaging showed that CD8+ T cells had more expanded clones than CD4+ did. CD4+ and CD8+ blood T cells expanded clonally by week 6 at 0.1 to 3.0 mg/kg.

The germline gives CDR1 SGHKS, CDR2 YYEKEE (reference sequence). V shed 3 bases, J shed 2 bases, and the junction held 5 bases outside the gene matches. The CDR3 extends over 14 amino acids. About this clone itself: The target antigen is unknown.

The V and J genes are TRBV5-5 and TRBJ2-7; 7 bases align to TRBD1. The receptor was isolated from an adult with an advanced solid tumor such as melanoma, head and neck, liver or kidney cancer. This sample comprised CD4+ or CD8+ T cells sorted from blood, obtained in a trial of the OX40 agonist ivuxolimab. For the CDR3, the DNA is TGTGCCAGCAGCTCACGGACAGGCGCCTACGAGCAGTACTTC. Its translation is CASSSRTGAYEQYF. Supplemented by reference TRBV5-5 and TRBJ2-7, the full variable domain reads DAGVTQSPTHLIKTRGQQVTLRCSPISGHKSVSWYQQVLGQGPQFIFQYYEKEERGRGNFPDRFSARQFPNYSSELNVNALLLGDSALYLCASSSRTGAYEQYFGPGTRLTVT.